Presented here are 4 T cell receptor beta chains from one specimen sequenced in a study of blood T cell repertoires in COVID-19. Assay used: immunoSEQ multiplex PCR; TCRdb lists only in-frame clones, some missing. The sample has about 430,000 clones, around 87% seen once. Sequenced: PBMCs or T cells enriched from blood (not recorded which). All receptors come from a woman in her twenties or thirties with acute COVID-19.

The chain recombines TRBV27 with TRBJ2-3; 10 bases align to TRBD1. The CDR3 is 17 residues long. Trimming at V came to 2 bases and at J to 2 bases, leaving 7 bases not matched to a gene. Germline V gene lookup returns CDR1 MNHEY and CDR2 SMNVEV (reference sequence). CDR3 region: CASSLEGTGAPTDTQYF. In nucleotides, the CDR3 is TGTGCCAGCAGTTTAGAGGGGACAGGGGCCCCCACAGATACGCAGTATTTT.

The chain employs TRBV24-1 and TRBJ2-7, with D possibly TRBD1 on 6 matching bases. Looked up from germline, CDR1 is KGHDR and CDR2 is SFDVKD. This CDR3 region has 14 residues. V dropped 5 bases and J dropped 2 bases, with 12 bases sitting between them. The CDR3 region is CATSAAGETYEQYF. The CDR3 DNA is TGTGCCACCAGTGCGGCAGGGGAGACCTACGAGCAGTACTTC.

The CDR3 protein is CSVQLNTGYEQYF. Written as DNA, the CDR3 is TGCAGCGTCCAACTAAATACAGGCTACGAGCAGTACTTC. The gene calls are TRBV29-1 and TRBJ2-7; weak D call: TRBD1 (5 bases). This CDR3 comprises 13 residues. The V end was cut by 6 bases, the J end by 3 bases, with 15 bases between. Germline loops: CDR1 SQVTM, CDR2 ANQGSEA.

The rearrangement uses TRBV18 and TRBJ2-7; possible D gene TRBD2, 5 bases. From germline, CDR1 is KGHSH and CDR2 LQKENI. The CDR3 totals 15 residues. V was shortened by 0 bases and J by 5 bases, with 14 bases between the two germline ends. For the CDR3, the DNA is TGTGCCAGCTCACCACCGGGGAGTCAAGTCCACGAGCAGTACTTC. Its protein product is CASSPPGSQVHEQYF.